The clone carrying this T cell receptor (beta chain) was detected only a few times. Its matching antigen is unknown. This specimen belongs to a study of CD8 T cells in ankylosing spondylitis. Whole-study results and caveats: The disease-linked clones had a CD8+ phenotype and low blood frequencies.

The CDR3 totals 14 residues. V was trimmed by 5 bases and J by 5 bases, leaving 15 bases between them. Germline CDR1 is MNHEY and CDR2 is SVGEGT. TCRdb passed the 5' RACE reads through MiXCR, listing each CDR3 protein once. This sample has around 300,000 distinct CDR3 sequences, with about 15% found just once. V and J are TRBV6-2 or TRBV6-3 and TRBJ2-5; D gene uncertain. Input material: blood, either unsorted or a sorted T cell fraction (not recorded which). This receptor was taken from a male donor with ankylosing spondylitis or in good health (not recorded which). CDR3 in DNA: TGTGCCAGCAGTCCAATTACCTTAGAGGAGACCCAGTACTTC. Translated, it gives CASSPITLEETQYF.